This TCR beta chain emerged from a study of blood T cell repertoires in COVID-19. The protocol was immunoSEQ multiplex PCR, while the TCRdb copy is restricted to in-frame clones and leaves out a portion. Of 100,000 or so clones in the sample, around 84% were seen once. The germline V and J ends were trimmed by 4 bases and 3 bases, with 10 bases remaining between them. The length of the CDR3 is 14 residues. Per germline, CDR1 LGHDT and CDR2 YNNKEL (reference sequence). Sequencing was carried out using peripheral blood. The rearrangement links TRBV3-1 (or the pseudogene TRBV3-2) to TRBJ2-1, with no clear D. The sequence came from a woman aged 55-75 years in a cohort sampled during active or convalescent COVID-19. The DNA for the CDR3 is TGTGCCAGCAGCCCCCTGAGCCGCTACAATGAGCAGTTCTTC. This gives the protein CASSPLSRYNEQFF.